The 22 T cell receptor beta chains in this list originate from one sample, sequenced in a study of graft-versus-host responses after intestinal transplantation (dated by TCRdb to the early 2020s). The library was produced with the immunoSEQ multiplex PCR assay. TCRdb limited this immuneACCESS table to in-frame rearrangements with V and J called. A share of clones is missing; checked studies link under half to unresolved V genes, and the rest is unexplained. The sample table contains 5,100 or so clones; only one count was recorded for about a quarter of them. The ten largest account for about 3.1% of the sample. The time point label, as the study defines it: cells obtained before transplantation from donor or recipient. The sequencing here drew on alloreactive CD4+ T cells from a mixed lymphocyte reaction culture, taken before transplantation. The sample's cell subset or site label, in plain terms: CFSE-low proliferating T cells sorted from approximately 6-day pre-transplant mixed lymphocyte reaction (GvH or HvG direction). All receptors come from a human patient who was an organ donor for intestinal transplantation.

V is TRBV7-2 and J is TRBJ2-2, with a possible D match to TRBD2 (7 bases). V lost 5 bases and J lost 7, with 11 bases in between. CDR3 length: 13 amino acids. Germline lookup yields CDR1 SGHTA and CDR2 FQGNSA. CDR3 in amino acids: CASSRRGGGELFF. The DNA of the CDR3 is TGTGCCAGCAGCCGAAGGGGGGGCGGGGAGCTGTTTTTT.

Within the sample, this clone is medium-sized. The chain is built from TRBV9 and TRBJ1-2, with D maybe TRBD1 (5 bases). The V gene's germline CDR1 is SGDLS and CDR2 YYNGEE. The V and J ends lost 0 bases and 3 bases respectively, with 18 bases between them. The CDR3 is 17 amino acids. The CDR3 sequence is CASSVESGGVFDYGYTF. The CDR3 DNA sequence: TGTGCCAGCAGCGTAGAGTCGGGGGGGGTGTTCGACTATGGCTACACCTTC.

V gene TRBV2 combines with J gene TRBJ2-1; 9 bases are shared with TRBD1. Per germline, CDR1 SNHLY and CDR2 FYNNEI. J lost 9 bases, V lost 5 bases, and 14 bases had no gene match. The CDR3 totals 16 residues. Here the CDR3 DNA reads TGTGCCAGCAGTAGTAACAGGGGGCCGTCGGAGTCTGAGCAGTTCTTC. It yields the protein CASSSNRGPSESEQFF.

This chain links TRBV7-9 with TRBJ2-7; 7 bases agree with TRBD2. Germline V CDR1 and CDR2: SEHNR, FQNEAQ (reference sequence). CDR3 size: 15 residues. Germline trimming cut 1 base from V and 4 bases from J; bases unmatched to any gene: 7. DNA for the CDR3: TGTGCCAGCAGCTTAGGTGAGGGAGGGCCATACGAGCAGTACTTC. Translation gives CASSLGEGGPYEQYF.

J is TRBJ2-3 and V is TRBV6-6; D might be TRBD1 (5 bases). Germline CDR1 reads MNHNY; CDR2 reads SVGAGI (reference sequence). Trimming shortened V by 6 bases and J by 2 bases, and 12 bases separated the two germline ends. This CDR3 is 14 amino acids long. Here the CDR3 DNA reads TGTGCCAGCAGAACAGGCGGATCCACAGATACGCAGTATTTT. Protein product: CASRTGGSTDTQYF.

The chain combines TRBV29-1 with TRBJ2-1; 7 bases match TRBD2. V lost 5 bases, J lost 1 base, and 11 bases stayed unmatched. The CDR3 sequence is 16 residues long. Germline loops: CDR1 SQVTM, CDR2 ANQGSEA. The CDR3 DNA sequence: TGCAGCGTTTCCACTAGCGTCCGAGCGTCCTACAATGAGCAGTTCTTC. Amino acid sequence: CSVSTSVRASYNEQFF.

The chain couples TRBV11-3 to TRBJ2-5; TRBD2 aligns across 12 bases. J lost 2 bases, V lost 1 base, and 8 bases had no gene match. Germline V gives CDR1 SGHNT, CDR2 YENEEA. The CDR3 consists of 18 residues. The CDR3 region is CASSLVSSGGGEQETQYF. The CDR3 DNA follows: TGTGCCAGCAGCTTAGTTTCTAGCGGGGGGGGCGAGCAAGAGACCCAGTACTTC.

This clone is judged large. The J gene is TRBJ1-4, the V gene TRBV4-1; weak D call: TRBD1 (6 bases). Germline CDR1 MGHRA, CDR2 YSYEKL. The CDR3 totals 15 residues. Trimming took 5 bases from V and 8 from J, leaving 18 bases between them. As DNA, the CDR3 is TGCGCCAGCAGCTCGCAGGGGATTCGACGGGAAAAACTGTTTTTT. It is translated as CASSSQGIRREKLFF.

There are a few counts of this clone. This chain links TRBV7-2 with TRBJ2-7; D is uncertain. Deletions cut 4 bases from V and 4 bases from J, with 5 bases between. The CDR3 length is 11 residues. Germline V gene data show CDR1 as SGHTA and CDR2 as FQGNSA. For the CDR3, the DNA is TGTGCCAGCAGCTACAAATACGAGCAGTACTTC. Translated: CASSYKYEQYF. Supplemented by reference TRBV7-2 and TRBJ2-7, the full variable domain reads GAGVSQSPSNKVTEKGKDVELRCDPISGHTALYWYRQSLGQGLEFLIYFQGNSAPDKSGLPSDRFSAERTGGSVSTLTIQRTQQEDSAVYLCASSYKYEQYFGPGTRLTVT.

This clone was seen more than once but under ten times. The chain combines TRBV11-3 with TRBJ2-7, with TRBD2 as a possible D gene (5 bases). Between the trimmed V and J ends, which lost 5 bases and 3 bases, there was a span of 14 bases. Germline V gene data show CDR1 as SGHNT and CDR2 as YENEEA. CDR3 length: 14 residues. The CDR3 spells CASSTAGIYYEQYF. CDR3 sequence (DNA): TGTGCCAGCAGCACAGCCGGGATCTACTACGAGCAGTACTTC.

The chain is built from TRBV11-2 and TRBJ2-5, with 7 bases aligning to TRBD1. Trimming took 0 bases from V and 2 from J; bases not matched to a gene: 0. CDR1 and CDR2 from the germline V gene are SGHAT and FQNNGV. This CDR3 has 14 amino acids. The CDR3 here is CASSLEQGQETQYF. The CDR3 DNA reads as TGTGCCAGCAGCTTAGAACAGGGGCAAGAGACCCAGTACTTC.

This clone was counted between two and nine times. The chain couples TRBV7-3 to TRBJ2-1, with TRBD2 matching over 9 bases. V lost 2 bases and J lost 4; bases outside the gene matches: 9. The germline V gene has CDR1 SGHTA and CDR2 FQGTGA. The CDR3 runs to 17 residues. The CDR3 spells CASSLGRAGGRYNEQFF. The DNA for the CDR3 is TGTGCCAGCAGCTTAGGTCGTGCGGGAGGGCGTTACAATGAGCAGTTCTTC.

The chain has TRBV28 and TRBJ1-5, with TRBD1 as a possible D gene (5 bases). The CDR3 has 15 amino acids. Germline V lookup: CDR1 MDHEN, CDR2 SYDVKM. The V and J ends lost 6 bases and 10 bases respectively, with 22 bases between them. The CDR3 region is CASSEITGKIDPQHF. In DNA form, the CDR3 reads TGTGCCAGCAGCGAAATTACAGGTAAAATCGACCCCCAGCATTTT.

This clone qualifies as medium-sized (0.01 to 0.1%). This chain joins TRBV30 and TRBJ2-3; TRBD2 agrees at 11 bases. The CDR3 has 16 residues. Germline V CDR1 and CDR2: GTSNPN, SVGIG (reference sequence). V shed 0 bases, J shed 7 bases, and the junction held 9 bases outside the gene matches. In nucleotides, the CDR3 is TGTGCCTGGAGTGTACGGCTAGCGGGGGGCGGGTATACGCAGTATTTT. Residues: CAWSVRLAGGGYTQYF.

This chain joins TRBV21-1 and TRBJ1-3; TRBD1, the table's D call, lacks a check against the DNA. TRBV21-1 is tagged as a pseudogene. The CDR3 contains 16 residues. The CDR3 is CASSTHSRGSGNTIYF. The CDR3 DNA is TGTGCCAGCAGCACACATTCTAGGGGCTCTGGAAACACCATATATTTT.

V is TRBV7-2 and J is TRBJ2-7; D may be TRBD1 (5 bases). This CDR3 spans 15 amino acids. Germline-derived CDR1 and CDR2 are SGHTA and FQGNSA. The V and J ends lost 3 bases and 3 bases respectively, with 15 bases between them. The CDR3, as DNA: TGTGCCAGCAGCTTGTACCGGGCAGGGCTCTACGAGCAGTACTTC. Its translation: CASSLYRAGLYEQYF.

V usage is TRBV19 and J usage is TRBJ2-6; D possibly corresponds to TRBD1 (5 bases). Germline CDR1 LNHDA, CDR2 SQIVND (reference sequence). V was shortened by 2 bases and J by 4 bases, with 12 bases between the two germline ends. This CDR3 has 16 residues. The CDR3 sequence: CASSIQGGLGANVLTF. In DNA, the CDR3 is TGTGCCAGTAGTATACAGGGTGGGTTGGGGGCCAACGTCCTGACTTTC.

By share, this clone counts as medium-sized (0.01 to 0.1%). V gene TRBV5-1 combines with J gene TRBJ1-4; perhaps TRBD1 as D (5 bases). CDR3 size: 15 residues. V was shortened by 4 bases and J by 4 bases, with 14 bases between the two germline ends. The V gene's germline CDR1 is SGHRS and CDR2 YFSETQ. CDR3 sequence: CASSQQRGYNEKLFF. In DNA, the CDR3 is TGCGCCAGCAGCCAACAAAGGGGTTATAATGAAAAACTGTTTTTT.

The chain links TRBV4-1 to TRBJ2-7; 10 bases are a match to TRBD2. V dropped 4 bases and J dropped 0; count of bases not matched to a gene: 3. Germline CDR1 MGHRA, CDR2 YSYEKL. The CDR3 covers 15 residues. CDR3 amino acids: CASSPRTSGSYEQYF. CDR3 sequence (DNA): TGCGCCAGCAGCCCTCGGACTAGCGGCTCCTACGAGCAGTACTTC.

This clone rates as medium-sized. This rearrangement joins TRBV25-1 to TRBJ2-7; D is unclear. V was pared by 1 base and J by 3 bases, with 13 bases between. The CDR3 has 15 residues. The germline V gene has CDR1 MGHDK and CDR2 SYGVNS. The CDR3 spells CASSESQIPNYEQYF. CDR3 coding DNA: TGTGCCAGCAGTGAATCACAGATTCCGAACTACGAGCAGTACTTC.

This clone was detected a few times. V usage is TRBV5-4 and J usage is TRBJ2-3; 8 bases align to TRBD1. Germline V CDR1 and CDR2: SGHNT, YYREEE (reference sequence). The CDR3 runs 17 residues. J gave up 0 bases and V 4 bases, and 10 bases lay outside the gene matches. CDR3 nucleotide sequence: TGTGCCAGCAGCCCCAATCCGGGACAGGTTAGCACAGATACGCAGTATTTT. This translates into CASSPNPGQVSTDTQYF.

The chain combines TRBV4-1 with TRBJ2-7; D is uncertain. V lost 4 bases to trimming and J lost 0 bases, with 13 bases between them. This CDR3 is 15 amino acids long. Germline V gene data show CDR1 as MGHRA and CDR2 as YSYEKL. The CDR3 sequence: CASSRQLSSSYEQYF. CDR3 DNA sequence: TGCGCCAGCAGCCGCCAACTATCGAGCTCCTACGAGCAGTACTTC.